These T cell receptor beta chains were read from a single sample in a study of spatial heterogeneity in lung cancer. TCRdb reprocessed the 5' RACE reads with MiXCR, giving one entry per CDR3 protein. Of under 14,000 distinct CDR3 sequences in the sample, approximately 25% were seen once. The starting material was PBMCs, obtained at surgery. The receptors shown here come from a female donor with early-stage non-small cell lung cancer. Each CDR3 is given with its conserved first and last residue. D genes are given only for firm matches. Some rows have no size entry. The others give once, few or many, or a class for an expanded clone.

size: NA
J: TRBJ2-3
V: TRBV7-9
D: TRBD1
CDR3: CASSLSRGTDTQYF

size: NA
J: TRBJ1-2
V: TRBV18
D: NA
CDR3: CASSPPGRGTGYGYTF

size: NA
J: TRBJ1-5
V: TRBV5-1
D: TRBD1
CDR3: CASSRTGNGQPQHF

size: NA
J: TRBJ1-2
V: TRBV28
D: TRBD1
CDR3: CASSPAWDRGRLDGYTF

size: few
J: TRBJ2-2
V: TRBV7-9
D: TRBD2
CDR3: CASSFSGAYTGELFF

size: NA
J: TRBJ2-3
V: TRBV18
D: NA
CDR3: CASSPPYGTDTQYF

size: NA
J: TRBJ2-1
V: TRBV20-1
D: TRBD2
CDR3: CSARSGTTPYNEQFF

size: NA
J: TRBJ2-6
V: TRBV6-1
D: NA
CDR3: CASSESGSTGANVLTF

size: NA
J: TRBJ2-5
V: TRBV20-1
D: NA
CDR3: CSARDGGTEETQYF

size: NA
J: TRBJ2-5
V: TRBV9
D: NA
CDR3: CASSVGTQGETQYF

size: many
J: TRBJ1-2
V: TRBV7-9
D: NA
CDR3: CASSLNRQRYGYTF

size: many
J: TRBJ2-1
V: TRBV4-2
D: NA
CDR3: CASSQDAGTLNNEQFF

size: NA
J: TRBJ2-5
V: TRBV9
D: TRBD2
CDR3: CASSVAGGTQETQYF

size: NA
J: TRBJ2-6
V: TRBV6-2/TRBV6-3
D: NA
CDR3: CASSYGSSGANVLTF

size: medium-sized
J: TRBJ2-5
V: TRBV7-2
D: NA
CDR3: CASSPILAFQETQYF

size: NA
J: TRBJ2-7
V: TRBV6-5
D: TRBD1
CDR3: CASSRTGPRYEQYF

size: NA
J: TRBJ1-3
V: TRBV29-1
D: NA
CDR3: CSGSVSGNTIYF

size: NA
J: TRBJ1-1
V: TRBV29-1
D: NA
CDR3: CSVEEGGFGTEAFF

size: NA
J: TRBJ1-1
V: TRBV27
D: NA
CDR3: CASSRRGVDTEAFF

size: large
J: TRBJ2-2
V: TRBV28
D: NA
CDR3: CASSKTTGELFF

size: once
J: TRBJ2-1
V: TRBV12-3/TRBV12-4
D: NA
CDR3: CASIRDMGNEQFF

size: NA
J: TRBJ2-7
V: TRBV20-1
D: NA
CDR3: CSARSLEGRLEEQYF

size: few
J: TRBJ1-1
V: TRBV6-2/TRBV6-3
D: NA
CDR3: CASSYEQNTEAFF

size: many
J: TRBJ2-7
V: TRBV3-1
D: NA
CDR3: CASSQDFAAPPYEQYF

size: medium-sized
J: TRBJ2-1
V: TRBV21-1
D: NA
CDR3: CASRNYYYHNEQFF

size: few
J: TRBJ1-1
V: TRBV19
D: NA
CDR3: CASSISVAGTEAFF

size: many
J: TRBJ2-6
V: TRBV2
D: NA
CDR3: CASRLTASGANVLTF

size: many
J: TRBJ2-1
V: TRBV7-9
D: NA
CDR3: CASSLSGSGGEQFF

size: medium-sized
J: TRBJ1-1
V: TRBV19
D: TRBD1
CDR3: CASRTWTGGNTEAFF

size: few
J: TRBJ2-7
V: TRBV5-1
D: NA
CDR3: CASSLNPDAYEQYF

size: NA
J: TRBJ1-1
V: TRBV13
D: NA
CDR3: CASSLTQNTEAFF

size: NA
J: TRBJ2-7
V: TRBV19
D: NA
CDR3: CASSIIFGGSSYEQYF

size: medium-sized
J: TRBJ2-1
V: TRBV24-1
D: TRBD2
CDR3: CATSDSGTSGLNEQFF

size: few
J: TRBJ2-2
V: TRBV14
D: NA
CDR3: CASSQNRAIANTGELFF

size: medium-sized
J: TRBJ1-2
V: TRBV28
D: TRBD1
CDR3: CASSTGADYGYTF

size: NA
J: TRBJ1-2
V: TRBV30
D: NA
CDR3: CAWSVKGPGDGYTF

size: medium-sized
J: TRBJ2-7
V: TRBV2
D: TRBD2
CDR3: CASSALAGAYEQYF

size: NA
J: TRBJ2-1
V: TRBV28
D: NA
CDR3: CASSLDWTAPYNEQFF

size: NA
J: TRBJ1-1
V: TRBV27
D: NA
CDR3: CASSLLANTEAFF

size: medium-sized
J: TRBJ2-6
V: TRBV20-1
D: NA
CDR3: CSGAGTGKGAGANVLTF